The 10 T cell receptor beta chains below were found in one sample sequenced in a study of blood T cell repertoires in COVID-19. Data came from immunoSEQ multiplex PCR; TCRdb stores just in-frame clones and leaves some out. The data show 50,000 to 80,000 clones, roughly 88% seen once. The sequencing sample was made of peripheral blood. Source of these receptors: a woman in her sixties or seventies with COVID-19, enrolled during active disease.

V gene TRBV29-1 combines with J gene TRBJ2-1; the match to TRBD2 covers 8 bases. This CDR3 has 17 amino acids. Trimming took 7 bases from V and 4 from J; bases not matched to a gene: 18. Germline CDR1 reads SQVTM; CDR2 reads ANQGSEA. The chain's CDR3 is CSGNTWAGGSEYNEQFF. The DNA of the CDR3 is TGCAGCGGAAACACATGGGCGGGAGGTTCGGAGTACAATGAGCAGTTCTTC.

This chain joins TRBV18 and TRBJ2-1, with 9 positions matching TRBD2. CDR1 and CDR2 (germline): KGHSH, LQKENI. V shed 2 bases, J shed 4 bases, and the junction held 6 bases outside the gene matches. The CDR3 runs to 16 residues. The CDR3 protein is CASSPISGGSYNEQFF. The CDR3 DNA reads TGTGCCAGCTCACCAATAAGCGGGGGGTCGTACAATGAGCAGTTCTTC.

This clone has at least ten counts. V usage is TRBV4-3 and J usage is TRBJ1-3; D may be TRBD1 (5 bases). This CDR3 has 18 amino acids. Germline V gives CDR1 LGHNA, CDR2 YSLEER. The V end lost 0 bases, the J end lost 0 bases, and 15 bases lay between the germline ends. The DNA for the CDR3 is TGCGCCAGCAGCCAAGATTGGGGAACAGGCTTCTCTGGAAACACCATATATTTT. Translation gives CASSQDWGTGFSGNTIYF.

V and J are TRBV28 and TRBJ1-5; the match to TRBD1 covers 12 bases. The CDR3 loop spans 16 amino acids. From germline, CDR1 is MDHEN and CDR2 SYDVKM. Trimming took 5 bases from V and 4 from J; bases not matched to a gene: 6. The CDR3 protein is CASSAGTGGWNQPQHF. The CDR3 DNA follows: TGTGCCAGCAGTGCGGGGACAGGGGGCTGGAATCAGCCCCAGCATTTT.

The J gene is TRBJ2-7, the V gene TRBV7-9; 7 bases fit TRBD1. The J segment lost 4 bases and the V segment lost 5 bases, leaving 8 bases of the junction unmatched. Per the germline V gene, CDR1 is SEHNR and CDR2 is FQNEAQ (reference sequence). The length of the CDR3 is 14 residues. The CDR3 reads CASSPPTGQYEQYF. CDR3 coding DNA: TGTGCCAGCAGCCCCCCTACGGGACAGTACGAGCAGTACTTC.

This clone was found once. The chain employs TRBV5-6 and TRBJ2-7, with D possibly TRBD1 on 5 matching bases. Trimming removed 0 bases from V and 1 base from J, with 8 bases in between. Germline lookup yields CDR1 SGHDT and CDR2 YYEEEE. The CDR3 consists of 14 residues. The CDR3 loop is CASSLGGVSYEQYF. DNA for the CDR3: TGTGCCAGCAGCTTGGGGGGCGTATCCTACGAGCAGTACTTC.

V gene TRBV7-2 combines with J gene TRBJ1-5, with D perhaps TRBD1 (6 bases). Germline V gene sequence: CDR1 SGHTA, CDR2 FQGNSA. With 1 base removed from V and 1 base from J, the gap between germline ends came to 8 bases. The CDR3 consists of 15 residues. This CDR3 is CASSLGDMSNQPQHF. The CDR3 region has the DNA TGTGCCAGCAGCTTAGGGGACATGAGCAATCAGCCCCAGCATTTT.

The J gene is TRBJ1-5, the V gene TRBV6-1, with 7 bases that match TRBD1. The CDR3 extends over 15 amino acids. Germline V gene sequence: CDR1 MNHNS, CDR2 SASEGT. Losses at the gene ends were 0 bases for V and 6 bases for J; bases not matched to a gene: 5. The CDR3 spells CASSEATGVGQPQHF. The CDR3 DNA follows: TGTGCCAGCAGTGAAGCTACAGGGGTGGGTCAGCCCCAGCATTTT.

This CDR3 reads CASSKQGAGNQPQHF. The CDR3 coding sequence is TGTGCCAGTAGCAAACAGGGGGCTGGCAATCAGCCCCAGCATTTT. V and J are TRBV19 and TRBJ1-5; TRBD1 matches at 9 bases. V was pared by 6 bases and J by 2 bases, with 5 bases of the junction left unmatched. Germline CDR1 and CDR2: LNHDA and SQIVND (reference sequence). The CDR3 extends over 15 amino acids.

The rearrangement uses TRBV3-1 (or the pseudogene TRBV3-2) and TRBJ1-4; D is possibly TRBD1 (5 bases). The germline V gene has CDR1 LGHDT and CDR2 YNNKEL (reference sequence). The CDR3 loop spans 14 amino acids. Trimming removed 1 base from V and 15 bases from J, with 18 bases in between. CDR3 protein: CASSQVTGRSNLFF. DNA of the CDR3: TGTGCCAGCAGCCAAGTCACAGGACGGTCTAACTTGTTTTTT.